This T cell receptor beta chain derives from a study of cytomegalovirus exposure and HLA in healthy donors. Notes on the study in general: Presence/absence analyses assumed roughly uniform sequencing depth across donors, which may not hold. Specific recognition of CMV antigens was confirmed in vitro for a few chains (all CMV-associated).

It was healthy bone marrow donors who served as donors. At sampling all donors were nominally healthy, likely with unrecorded immune exposures. Turning to this clone: Its antigen is undetermined.

PCR employed 60 Vbeta and 13 Jbeta primers. Repertoires were generated with immunoSEQ multiplex PCR, while TCRdb's copy carries only in-frame clones and drops some. In all, the sample yields around 51,000 clones. CDR1 and CDR2 (germline): SGHRS, YFSETQ. The CDR3 consists of 14 residues. V shed 2 bases, J shed 6 bases, and the junction held 5 bases outside the gene matches. Sample: PBMCs. The sequence was collected from a woman between 40 and 50 years old in good health and CMV-seronegative. The chain uses TRBV5-1 and TRBJ2-7, with 10 bases lining up with TRBD1. CDR3 sequence: CASSFGQGEGEQYF. CDR3 coding DNA: TGCGCCAGCAGCTTCGGACAGGGGGAAGGCGAGCAGTACTTC.